Listed below are T cell receptor beta chains from one sample, sequenced in a study of spatial heterogeneity in lung cancer. In TCRdb, the 5' RACE reads were re-called with MiXCR into one record per CDR3 protein. The sample consists of approximately 8,500 distinct CDR3 sequences, approximately 12% of them appearing once. Sample: lung tumor tissue, taken at surgery. Receptors originate from a male donor with early-stage non-small cell lung cancer. The CDR3 runs from the conserved cysteine through the conserved F or W. The order of the fields is CDR3 protein, V gene, J gene, clone size. Where a row states a size, it is once, few, many or the class of an expanded clone; other rows omit it.

CASSGEGANYGYTF	TRBV2	TRBJ1-2	many
CASSQDRDLNEQFF	TRBV4-3	TRBJ2-1	many
CASSLLHSGTEAFF	TRBV5-5	TRBJ1-1	many
CSVDRGLQETQYF	TRBV29-1	TRBJ2-5	many
CATSGRGGRQSTDTQYF	TRBV6-6	TRBJ2-3	.
CASSQDALGVSGGQPQHF	TRBV4-3	TRBJ1-5	many
CASRRRADTEAFF	TRBV12-3/TRBV12-4	TRBJ1-1	medium-sized
CASSLAEAGGDIQYF	TRBV5-4	TRBJ2-4	medium-sized
CSASPTGYLFNYGYTF	TRBV20-1	TRBJ1-2	many
CSAGGSKDEQFF	TRBV20-1	TRBJ2-1	many
CASSLPGQEYYGYTF	TRBV7-9	TRBJ1-2	medium-sized
CAITRTGTYEQYF	TRBV10-3	TRBJ2-7	.
CATLSESRSGRAVNEQFF	TRBV28	TRBJ2-1	many
CASSVEDGNTIYF	TRBV9	TRBJ1-3	many
CASSSGTSGRVGEQFF	TRBV12-3/TRBV12-4	TRBJ2-1	many
CATDPPGQGKTTF	TRBV18	TRBJ1-2	medium-sized
CASSLGTGGYGYTF	TRBV5-1	TRBJ1-2	many
CASSLKEGSNSPLHF	TRBV7-2	TRBJ1-6	medium-sized
CSATSGSNEQFF	TRBV29-1	TRBJ2-1	medium-sized